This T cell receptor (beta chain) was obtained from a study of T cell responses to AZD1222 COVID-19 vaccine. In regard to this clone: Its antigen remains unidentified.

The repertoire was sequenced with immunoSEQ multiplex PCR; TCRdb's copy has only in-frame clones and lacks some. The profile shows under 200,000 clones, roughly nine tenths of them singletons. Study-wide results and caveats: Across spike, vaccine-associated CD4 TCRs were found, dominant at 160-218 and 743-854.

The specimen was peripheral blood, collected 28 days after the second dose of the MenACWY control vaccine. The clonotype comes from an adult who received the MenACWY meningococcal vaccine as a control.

DNA for the CDR3: TGTGCCAGCACTCTGACGGTCCTTCGGGGAGAGCAGTACTTC. It specifies CASTLTVLRGEQYF. V and J are TRBV2 and TRBJ2-7, with a possible D match to TRBD2 (5 bases). The CDR3 extends over 14 amino acids. The V end lost 7 bases, the J end lost 7 bases, and 20 bases lay between the germline ends. Germline values: CDR1 SNHLY, CDR2 FYNNEI.